This TCR beta chain was captured in a study of shared clonotypes between healthy human individuals. The study's findings and limits: The sole specimen, blood, was sampled, and tissue repertoires likely differ.

In the case of this clone: Its cognate antigen is unknown.

Each replicate PCR on the sorted subsets used around 200 ng DNA (around 30,000 T cell genomes). TCRdb's copy holds only in-frame clones and misses some; the assay was immunoSEQ multiplex PCR. The sample lists about 2.4 million clones, roughly 93% occurring once. The receptor was isolated from a man aged 18 to 30 in good health. Some clones in this sample may be carry-over from other donors' samples. The sequenced sample was naive CD4+ T cells from PBMCs. Subset denoted: CD45RA+ positively selected.

In DNA, the CDR3 is TGTGCCAGCAGCCGCGCAGGATCAGATACGCAGTATTTT. It yields the protein CASSRAGSDTQYF. The chain has TRBV7-3 and TRBJ2-3; D gene uncertain. Trimming left V 5 bases short and J 4 bases short, with 10 bases between. The CDR3 has 13 amino acids. Germline values: CDR1 SGHTA, CDR2 FQGTGA.